The sample holds a few counts of the clone carrying this T cell receptor (beta chain). Its antigen is currently unknown. This sample was included in a study of CD8 T cells in ankylosing spondylitis. TCRdb processed the 5' RACE reads anew with MiXCR; each CDR3 protein has one entry. The profile shows 390,000 or so distinct CDR3 sequences, around 20% of them singletons. After removal of 0 bases from V and 9 bases from J, the junction contained 8 bases not matched to a gene. The CDR3 sequence is 15 residues long. CDR1 LGHNA and CDR2 YSLEER come from the germline V gene. Whole-study findings and limits: One TCR beta motif, made up of 7 or 8 highly homologous variants, appeared characteristic of ankylosing spondylitis blood.

The V call is TRBV4-3, the J call TRBJ2-1, with 7 bases matching TRBD2. This clonotype was obtained from a male donor with ankylosing spondylitis. Sequencing was carried out using blood, either unsorted or a sorted T cell fraction (not recorded which). CDR3 DNA: TGCGCCAGCAGCCAAGAAACCGGGAGGATGTTTGAGCAGTTCTTC. Protein: CASSQETGRMFEQFF.